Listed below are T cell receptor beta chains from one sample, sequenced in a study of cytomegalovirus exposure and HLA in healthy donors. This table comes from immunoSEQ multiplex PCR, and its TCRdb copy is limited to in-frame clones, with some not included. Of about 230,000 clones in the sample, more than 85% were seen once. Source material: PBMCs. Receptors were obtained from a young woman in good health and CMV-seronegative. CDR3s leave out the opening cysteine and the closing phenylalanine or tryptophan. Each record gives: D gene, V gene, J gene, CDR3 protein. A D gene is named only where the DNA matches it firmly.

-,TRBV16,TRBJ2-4,ASSQFGAGAKNIQY
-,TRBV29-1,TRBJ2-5,SVEGLEGETQY
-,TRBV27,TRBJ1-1,ASSSNLGRQLGTEAF
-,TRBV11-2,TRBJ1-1,ASSLDLEALFEAF
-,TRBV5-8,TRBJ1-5,ASSLAETLQPQH
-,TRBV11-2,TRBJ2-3,ASSLRSVRTDTQY
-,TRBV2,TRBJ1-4,ASSYSDSNEKLF
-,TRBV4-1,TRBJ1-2,ASSQGQWENYGYT
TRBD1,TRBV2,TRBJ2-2,ASRKDRADTGELF
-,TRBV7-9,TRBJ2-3,ASSLGQGTDTQY
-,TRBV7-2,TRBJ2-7,ASSLGRDSYEQY
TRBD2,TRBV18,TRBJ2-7,ASSPNPSGSYEQY
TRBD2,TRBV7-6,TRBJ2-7,ASSPELAGTGEQY
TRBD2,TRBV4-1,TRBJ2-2,ASSQLAGENTPGELF
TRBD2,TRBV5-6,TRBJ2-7,ASSLRLAGTYEQY
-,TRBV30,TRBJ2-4,ACGQLTQY
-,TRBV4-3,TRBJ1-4,ASSQTVRPEKLF
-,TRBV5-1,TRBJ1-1,ASSYYGGENTEAF
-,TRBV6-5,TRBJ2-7,ASSYTSQGTGEQY
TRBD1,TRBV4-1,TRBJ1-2,ASSQEPTGDRSNYGYT
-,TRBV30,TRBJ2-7,AWSVGQRYEQY
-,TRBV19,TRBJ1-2,ASSIERGGHYGYT
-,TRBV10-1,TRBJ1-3,ASSLAASGNTIY
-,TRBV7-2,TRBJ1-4,ASSSVEKLF
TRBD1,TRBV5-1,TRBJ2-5,ASSYTGGRGETQY
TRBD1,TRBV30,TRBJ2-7,AWNLIRLRDRSSYEQY
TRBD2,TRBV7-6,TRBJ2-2,ASRGLINTGELF
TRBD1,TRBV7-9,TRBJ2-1,SSSLTGVAYNEQF
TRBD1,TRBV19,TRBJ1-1,ASSNPPGTGGVGAF
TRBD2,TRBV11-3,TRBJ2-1,ASSSIYLAERANEQF
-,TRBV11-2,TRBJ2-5,ASSRPGDPRRETQY
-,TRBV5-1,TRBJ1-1,ASSWNRAMNTEAF
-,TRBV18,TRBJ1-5,ASSSVVMVPGQPQH
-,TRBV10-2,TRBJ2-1,ASRRLTDYNEQF
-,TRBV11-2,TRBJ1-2,ASSRLTGKDPNYGYT
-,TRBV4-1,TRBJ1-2,ASSPEVTLANYGYT